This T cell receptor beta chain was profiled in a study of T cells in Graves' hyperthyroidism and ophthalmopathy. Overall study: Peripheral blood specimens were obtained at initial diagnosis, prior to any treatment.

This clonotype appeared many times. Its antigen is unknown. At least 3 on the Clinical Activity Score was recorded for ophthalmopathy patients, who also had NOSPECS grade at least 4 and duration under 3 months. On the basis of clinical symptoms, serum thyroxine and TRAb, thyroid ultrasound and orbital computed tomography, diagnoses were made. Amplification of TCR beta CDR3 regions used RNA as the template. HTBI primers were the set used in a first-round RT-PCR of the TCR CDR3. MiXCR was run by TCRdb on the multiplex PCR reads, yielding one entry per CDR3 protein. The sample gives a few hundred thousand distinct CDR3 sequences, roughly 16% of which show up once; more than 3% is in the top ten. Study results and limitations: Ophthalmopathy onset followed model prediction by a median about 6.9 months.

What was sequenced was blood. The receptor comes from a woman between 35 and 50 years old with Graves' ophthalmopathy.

The CDR3 spells CAISGGVARETQYF. Written as DNA, the CDR3 is TGTGCCATCAGTGGCGGGGTAGCCAGAGAGACCCAGTACTTC. This chain links TRBV10-3 with TRBJ2-5, with D possibly matching TRBD2 (6 bases). V shed 4 bases and J shed 4 bases, with 13 bases lying between them. Germline loops: CDR1 ENHRY, CDR2 SYGVKD. This CDR3 region has 14 residues.